The clone carrying this TCR beta chain was counted only a few times. The antigen is not known. This record belongs to a study of cytomegalovirus exposure and HLA in healthy donors. Study-level background: Sequencing of 150 million to 200 million T cells in an earlier analysis found more than 100 million unique TCR beta sequences. Whole-study findings and limits: In a later analysis, around 18,000 TCR beta sequences were associated with HLA alleles at 0.05 false discovery rate. In a later analysis, several top co-occurrence clusters appeared linked to parvovirus B19, influenza, CMV and Epstein-Barr virus.

The PCR had 60 Vbeta and 13 Jbeta primers. The table came from immunoSEQ multiplex PCR; TCRdb's copy has only in-frame clones and leaves some out. The sample yields roughly 150,000 clones, 76% seen once. The V gene lost 7 bases and the J gene lost 4 bases, with 13 bases spanning the gap. The CDR3 runs to 14 residues. Per the germline V gene, CDR1 is MNHEY and CDR2 is SVGAGI. The receptor was derived from a male donor in good health and CMV-seronegative. The genes are TRBV6-5 and TRBJ2-2, with D perhaps matching TRBD1 (6 bases). The specimen sequenced was PBMCs. The chain's CDR3 is CASIPQGGTGELFF. CDR3 nucleotide sequence: TGTGCCAGCATCCCACAGGGTGGCACCGGGGAGCTGTTTTTT.